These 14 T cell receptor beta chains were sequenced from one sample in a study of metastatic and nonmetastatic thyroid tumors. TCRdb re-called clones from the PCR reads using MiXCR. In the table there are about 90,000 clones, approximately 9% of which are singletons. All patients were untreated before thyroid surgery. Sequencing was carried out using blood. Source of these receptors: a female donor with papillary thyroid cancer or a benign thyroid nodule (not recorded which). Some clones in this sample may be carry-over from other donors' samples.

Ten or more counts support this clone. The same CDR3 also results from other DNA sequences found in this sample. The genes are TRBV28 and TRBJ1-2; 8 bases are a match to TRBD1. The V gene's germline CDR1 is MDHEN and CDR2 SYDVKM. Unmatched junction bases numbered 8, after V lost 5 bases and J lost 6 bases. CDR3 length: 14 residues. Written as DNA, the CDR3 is TGTGCCAGCAGTCCCGGGACAGGTAGCAATGGCTACACCTTC. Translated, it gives CASSPGTGSNGYTF.

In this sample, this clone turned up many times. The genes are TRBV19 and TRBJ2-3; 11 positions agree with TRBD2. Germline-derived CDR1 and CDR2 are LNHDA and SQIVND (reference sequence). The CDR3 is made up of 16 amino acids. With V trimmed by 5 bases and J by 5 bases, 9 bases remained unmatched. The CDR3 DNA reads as TGTGCCAGTAGTTCCCCCTCTAGCGGGGGGCGAGATACGCAGTATTTT. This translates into CASSSPSSGGRDTQYF.

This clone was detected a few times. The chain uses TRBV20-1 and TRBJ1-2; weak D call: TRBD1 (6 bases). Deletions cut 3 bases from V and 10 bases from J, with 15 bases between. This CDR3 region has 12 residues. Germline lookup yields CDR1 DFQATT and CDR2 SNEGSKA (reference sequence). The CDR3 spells CSASTGGRIYTF. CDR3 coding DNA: TGCAGTGCTAGCACGGGGGGCCGCATCTACACCTTC.

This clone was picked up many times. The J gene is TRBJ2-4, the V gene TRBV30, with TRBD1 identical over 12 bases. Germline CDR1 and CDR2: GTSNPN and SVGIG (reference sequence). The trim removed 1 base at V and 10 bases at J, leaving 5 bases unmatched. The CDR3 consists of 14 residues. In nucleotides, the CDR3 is TGTGCCTGGAGTGCGGGACAGGGGGCGCAGATTCAGTACTTC. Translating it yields CAWSAGQGAQIQYF.

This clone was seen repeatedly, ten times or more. The CDR3 DNA reads as TGTGCCAGCAGTCCCTCGCGGGGGGATACCGGGGAGCTGTTTTTT. This codes for CASSPSRGDTGELFF. The chain carries TRBV12-3 or TRBV12-4 and TRBJ2-2; 8 bases fit TRBD2. The CDR3 totals 15 residues. Trimming cost V 5 bases and J 5 bases; bases outside gene matches: 7.

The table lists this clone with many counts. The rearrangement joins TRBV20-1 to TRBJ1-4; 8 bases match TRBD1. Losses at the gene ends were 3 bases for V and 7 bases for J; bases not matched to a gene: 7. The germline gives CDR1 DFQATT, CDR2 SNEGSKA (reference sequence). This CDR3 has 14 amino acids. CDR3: CSASRTGISEKLFF. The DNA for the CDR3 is TGCAGTGCTAGTCGGACAGGGATTAGTGAAAAACTGTTTTTT.

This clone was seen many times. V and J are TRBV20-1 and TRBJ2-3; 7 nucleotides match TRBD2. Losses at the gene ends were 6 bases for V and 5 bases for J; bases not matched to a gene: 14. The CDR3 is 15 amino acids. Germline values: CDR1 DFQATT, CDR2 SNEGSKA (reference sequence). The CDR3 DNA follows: TGCAGTGCACCCCGCCGAGGGACTATTAAAGATACGCAGTATTTT. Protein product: CSAPRRGTIKDTQYF.

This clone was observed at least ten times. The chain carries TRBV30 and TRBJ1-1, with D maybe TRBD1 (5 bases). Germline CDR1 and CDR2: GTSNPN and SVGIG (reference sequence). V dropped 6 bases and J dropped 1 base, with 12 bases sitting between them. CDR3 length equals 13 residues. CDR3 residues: CACPRGGNTEAFF. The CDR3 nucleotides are TGTGCCTGTCCAAGGGGAGGGAACACTGAAGCTTTCTTT.

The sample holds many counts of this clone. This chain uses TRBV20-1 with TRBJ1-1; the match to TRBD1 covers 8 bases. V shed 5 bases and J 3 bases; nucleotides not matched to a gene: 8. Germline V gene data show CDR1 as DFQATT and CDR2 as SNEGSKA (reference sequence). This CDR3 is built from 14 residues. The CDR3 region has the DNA TGCAGTGCTTCAACAGGGGGGGGCCACACTGAAGCTTTCTTT. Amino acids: CSASTGGGHTEAFF.

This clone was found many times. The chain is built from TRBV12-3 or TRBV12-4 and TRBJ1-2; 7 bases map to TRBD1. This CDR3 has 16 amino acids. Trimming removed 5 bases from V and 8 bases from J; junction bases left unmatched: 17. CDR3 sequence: CASSIFPGTDLDGYTF. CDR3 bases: TGTGCCAGCAGTATATTTCCCGGGACAGATCTCGACGGCTACACCTTC.

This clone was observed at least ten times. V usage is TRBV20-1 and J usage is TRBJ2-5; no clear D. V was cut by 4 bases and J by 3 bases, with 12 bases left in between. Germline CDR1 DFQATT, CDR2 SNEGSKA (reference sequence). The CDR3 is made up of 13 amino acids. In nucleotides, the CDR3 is TGCAGTGCTAACTTTAGGTCGGAAGAGACCCAGTACTTC. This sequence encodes CSANFRSEETQYF.

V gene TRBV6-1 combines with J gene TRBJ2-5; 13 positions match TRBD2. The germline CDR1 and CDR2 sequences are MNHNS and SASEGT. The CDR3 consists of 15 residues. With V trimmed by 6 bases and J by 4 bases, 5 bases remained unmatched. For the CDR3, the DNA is TGTGCCAGCAGCTTAGGACTAGCGGGAGCAGAGACCCAGTACTTC. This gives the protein CASSLGLAGAETQYF.

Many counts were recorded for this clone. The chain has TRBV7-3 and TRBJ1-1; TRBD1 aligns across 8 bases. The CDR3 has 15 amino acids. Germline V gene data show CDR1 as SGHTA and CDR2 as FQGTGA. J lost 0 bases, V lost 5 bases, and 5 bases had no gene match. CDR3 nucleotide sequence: TGTGCCAGCAGCGGAACAGGGGGTCTGAACACTGAAGCTTTCTTT. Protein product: CASSGTGGLNTEAFF. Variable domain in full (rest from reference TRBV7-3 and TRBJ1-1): GAGVSQTPSNKVTEKGKYVELRCDPISGHTALYWYRQSLGQGPEFLIYFQGTGAADDSGLPNDRFFAVRPEGSVSTLKIQRTERGDSAVYLCASSGTGGLNTEAFFGQGTRLTVV.

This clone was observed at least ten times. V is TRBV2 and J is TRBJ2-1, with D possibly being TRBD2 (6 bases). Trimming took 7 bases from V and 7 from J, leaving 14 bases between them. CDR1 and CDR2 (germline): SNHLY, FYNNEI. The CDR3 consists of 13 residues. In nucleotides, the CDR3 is TGTGCCAGCATTGCAATCCGGGGGAATGAGCAGTTCTTC. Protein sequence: CASIAIRGNEQFF.